These T cell receptor beta chains were read from a single sample in a study of blood T cell repertoires in COVID-19. Sequenced by immunoSEQ multiplex PCR; TCRdb stores in-frame clones only, minus some. Here the sample spans over 200,000 clones, 65% to 90% being singletons. What was sequenced was peripheral blood. The receptors come from a man aged 45 to 65 with COVID-19, enrolled during active disease. The CDR3 runs from the conserved cysteine through the conserved F or W. The D gene is left open where the match is weak. The size entry is marked missing in some rows and otherwise reads once, few, many or a size class.

D	V	size	J	DNA	CDR3
.	TRBV19	once	TRBJ2-7	TGTGCCAGTAGCCAGGGCCTCTACGAGCAGTACTTC	CASSQGLYEQYF
.	TRBV25-1	few	TRBJ1-1	TGTGCCAGCAGTGAATCCAGTTTTGGCACTGAAGCTTTCTTT	CASSESSFGTEAFF
.	TRBV2	.	TRBJ1-1	TGTGCCAGCAGCATACAGGGAAGTAACACTGAAGCTTTCTTT	CASSIQGSNTEAFF
.	TRBV10-3	once	TRBJ1-6	TGTGCCATCAGTGAGTCGATGAATCGGGAGAATTCACCCCTCCACTTT	CAISESMNRENSPLHF
TRBD2	TRBV28	once	TRBJ2-1	TGTGCCAGCAGTCGGCCCCGCAGGGGAAAGCCTAGCGGGAGGAATGAGCAGTTCTTC	CASSRPRRGKPSGRNEQFF
TRBD1	TRBV25-1	.	TRBJ1-4	TGTGCCAGCAGTGACCGACAGGGGGCAGGGTTTGAAAAACTGTTTTTT	CASSDRQGAGFEKLFF
.	TRBV19	.	TRBJ2-2	TGTGCCAGTAGTTCGAACAGGGACACCGGGGAGCTGTTTTTT	CASSSNRDTGELFF
TRBD1	TRBV19	.	TRBJ2-7	TGTGCCAGTAGTACGGACAGGGGTGGCTACGAGCAGTACTTC	CASSTDRGGYEQYF
TRBD1	TRBV13	.	TRBJ2-2	TGTGCCAGCAGTCTCGACAGGGCTACCGGGGAGCTGTTTTTT	CASSLDRATGELFF
TRBD1	TRBV3-1/TRBV3-2	.	TRBJ1-1	TGTGCCAGCGGGACAGGGGCGTCGACTGAAGCTTTCTTT	CASGTGASTEAFF
TRBD1	TRBV18	.	TRBJ2-7	TGTGCCAGCTCCCGCGGGACAGGATCCTACGAGCAGTACTTC	CASSRGTGSYEQYF
.	TRBV28	.	TRBJ1-4	TGTGCCAGCAGTTTATTAGGAGGCGTGGGGGGTGGAGAAAAACTGTTTTTT	CASSLLGGVGGGEKLFF
TRBD1	TRBV7-2	.	TRBJ2-7	TGTGCCAGCAGCTTCGAGACAGGGTTCGAGCAGTACTTC	CASSFETGFEQYF
TRBD2	TRBV11-2	.	TRBJ2-3	TGTGCCAGCAGCTTACTAGCGGGAGTTGAAGATACGCAGTATTTT	CASSLLAGVEDTQYF
TRBD1	TRBV5-4	.	TRBJ1-1	TGTGCCAGCAGCCAGGGACAGGGGGGTGAAGCTTTCTTT	CASSQGQGGEAFF
TRBD1	TRBV28	.	TRBJ2-7	TGTGCCACCCAATCCCCCGGGACAGACTTCTACGAGCAGTACTTC	CATQSPGTDFYEQYF
TRBD1	TRBV6-5	.	TRBJ2-3	TGTGCCAGCAGCTCAGGGGGCTTAGGGTCAGATACGCAGTATTTT	CASSSGGLGSDTQYF
.	TRBV6-5	.	TRBJ1-2	TGTGCCAGCAGTATGCCCGGGGGGCACGGCTACACCTTC	CASSMPGGHGYTF
.	TRBV3-1/TRBV3-2	.	TRBJ2-7	TGTGCCAGCAGCCCCGACTCTCACGAGCAGTACTTC	CASSPDSHEQYF
.	TRBV19	.	TRBJ2-7	TGTGCCAGTAGTACTTCCACGCGGCAGTACTTC	CASSTSTRQYF
.	TRBV19	few	TRBJ2-7	TGTGCCAGCGGACACGCCGGAGGCGGGATTCCCTACGAGCAGTACTTC	CASGHAGGGIPYEQYF
.	TRBV30	.	TRBJ2-2	TGTGCATACAATGACAGGCTGATCACCGGGGAGCTGTTTTTT	CAYNDRLITGELFF
TRBD2	TRBV11-3	.	TRBJ2-1	TGTGCCAGCAGCCGCAAGGTGACTAGCGGGGATTTCAATGAGCAGTTCTTC	CASSRKVTSGDFNEQFF
TRBD1	TRBV27	.	TRBJ1-1	TGTGCCAGCAGTCGGACAGGGAAGAACACTGAAGCTTTCTTT	CASSRTGKNTEAFF
.	TRBV10-3	once	TRBJ1-5	TGTGCCATCAGTGGACAGCAGGATCAGCCCCAGCATTTT	CAISGQQDQPQHF
.	TRBV18	.	TRBJ2-3	TGTGCCAGCTCACAGATACGCAGGGATACGCAGTATTTT	CASSQIRRDTQYF
.	TRBV4-2	.	TRBJ2-2	TGTGCCAGCAGCCAGGAGGGAGACACCGGGGAGCTGTTTTTT	CASSQEGDTGELFF
.	TRBV7-3	.	TRBJ2-3	TGTGCCAGCAGCCAGGACTGGCGGGCAGATACGCAGTATTTT	CASSQDWRADTQYF
.	TRBV18	.	TRBJ2-1	TGTGCCAGCTCACAGCTACCTTCTATGAGCTCCTACAATGAGCAGTTCTTC	CASSQLPSMSSYNEQFF
.	TRBV6-5	.	TRBJ2-7	TGTGCCAGCAGCTTTAACAGGGACCATCGTTACGAGCAGTACTTC	CASSFNRDHRYEQYF
TRBD1	TRBV27	.	TRBJ2-7	TGTGCCAGCAGTCCTGGGACAGGGCGCCCCGTCTACGAGCAGTACTTC	CASSPGTGRPVYEQYF
TRBD1	TRBV10-3	.	TRBJ1-1	TGTGCCATCGGAATATCACAGGGGGCGATGACTGAAGCTTTCTTT	CAIGISQGAMTEAFF
TRBD2	TRBV6-5	.	TRBJ2-2	TGTGCCAGCAGGCCCGCGGGACTAGCGTCCGGGGAGCTGTTTTTT	CASRPAGLASGELFF
.	TRBV9	.	TRBJ1-1	TGTGCCAGCAGCGTAGTACAGGGGAACACTGAAGCTTTCTTT	CASSVVQGNTEAFF
TRBD2	TRBV19	.	TRBJ2-1	TGTGCCAGTAGTAATACTAGGACTAGCGGAATCTCCTACAATGAGCAGTTCTTC	CASSNTRTSGISYNEQFF
.	TRBV4-3	.	TRBJ1-2	TGCGCCAGCAGCCGACAATACCGGGAACCTTTGGGCTATGGCTACACCTTC	CASSRQYREPLGYGYTF
.	TRBV10-3	few	TRBJ1-5	TGTGCCAGCAAAAGGGGGTTTGGCAATCAGCCCCAGCATTTT	CASKRGFGNQPQHF
TRBD2	TRBV11-2	.	TRBJ2-3	TGTGCCAGCAGCTTAGTTGCTAGCGGGAGAAACACAGATACGCAGTATTTT	CASSLVASGRNTDTQYF
TRBD1	TRBV6-6	.	TRBJ1-5	TGTGCCAGCACTTCCGGACAGGGGGGACTGGGACAGCCCCAGCATTTT	CASTSGQGGLGQPQHF
TRBD1	TRBV2	.	TRBJ1-6	TGTGCCAGCAGTCAGGACAGGAGCTATAATTCACCCCTCCACTTT	CASSQDRSYNSPLHF
.	TRBV7-9	.	TRBJ1-1	TGTGCCAGCAGCTTAGTACGGGGGGCCCTGGAGAACACTGAAGCTTTCTTT	CASSLVRGALENTEAFF
.	TRBV5-4	.	TRBJ2-3	TGTGCCAGCAGCATCACAAGCACAGATACGCAGTATTTT	CASSITSTDTQYF
.	TRBV7-9	.	TRBJ1-6	TGTGCCAGCAGCGTATTCGGACTGGCTAGGTCACCCCTCCACTTT	CASSVFGLARSPLHF
TRBD1	TRBV2	.	TRBJ1-2	TGTGCCAGCAGTGAATTACAGGGGTACGGCTACACCTTC	CASSELQGYGYTF
.	TRBV5-6	.	TRBJ2-7	TGTGCCAGCAGCTTGATACAGTATGCGTACGAGCAGTACTTC	CASSLIQYAYEQYF
TRBD2	TRBV6-5	.	TRBJ2-7	TGTGCCAGCAGTTATAGCGGGGGAGCACCCTCCTACGAGCAGTACTTC	CASSYSGGAPSYEQYF
.	TRBV19	.	TRBJ1-2	TGTGCCAGTCAAATATACCAGGGGAGCAGTTTTGGCTACACCTTC	CASQIYQGSSFGYTF
TRBD1	TRBV28	.	TRBJ1-5	TGTGCCAGCCCCAGGAAAAAACCAGGGGGGAGCAATCAGCCCCAGCATTTT	CASPRKKPGGSNQPQHF
.	TRBV7-8	once	TRBJ1-2	TGTGCCAGCAGCTACACCGCGATTAGCCCGGGCGAGGGTGGCTACACCTTC	CASSYTAISPGEGGYTF